This T cell receptor beta chain was captured by sequencing in a study of blood T cell repertoires in COVID-19. Followed longitudinally, the Seattle patients had been enrolled during active infection. TCRdb's table, derived via immunoSEQ multiplex PCR, lists solely in-frame clones and lacks some. The sample has 350,000 to 450,000 clones, about 89% seen once. The CDR3 has 15 residues. Trimming stripped 3 bases from V and 2 bases from J, with 17 bases between. Looked up from germline, CDR1 is GTSNPN and CDR2 is SVGIG (reference sequence). Sequencing input: peripheral blood. The receptor comes from a woman between 40 and 55 years old with COVID-19, enrolled during active disease. This chain connects TRBV30 to TRBJ2-7; tentatively, D is TRBD1 (6 bases). The CDR3 reads CAWRGRRDTAYEQYF. The CDR3, as DNA: TGTGCCTGGAGGGGGCGCCGGGACACGGCCTACGAGCAGTACTTC.